The 4 T cell receptor beta chains below were found in one sample sequenced in a study of blood T cell repertoires in COVID-19. The method was immunoSEQ multiplex PCR; TCRdb's version includes in-frame clones alone and lacks a portion of them. The top ten clones hold 2% to 2.5% of a sample with about 210,000 clones, around 88% of them seen once. The sequencing input was PBMCs or T cells enriched from blood (not recorded which). These receptors originate from a woman aged 40-49 years with acute COVID-19.

The chain carries TRBV19 and TRBJ1-1, with D maybe TRBD1 (5 bases). V lost 7 bases, J lost 0 bases, and 12 bases lay in between. Germline V lookup: CDR1 LNHDA, CDR2 SQIVND (reference sequence). This CDR3 is built from 14 residues. CDR3 in amino acids: CASTSLRVNTEAFF. The CDR3 DNA follows: TGTGCCAGTACCTCTCTCAGGGTGAACACTGAAGCTTTCTTT. Looking up the rest from reference TRBV19 and TRBJ1-1 gives the full variable domain: DGGITQSPKYLFRKEGQNVTLSCEQNLNHDAMYWYRQDPGQGLRLIYYSQIVNDFQKGDIAEGYSVSREKKESFPLTVTSAQKNPTAFYLCASTSLRVNTEAFFGQGTRLTVV.

The V call is TRBV18, the J call TRBJ2-1, with 9 nucleotides matching TRBD2. J gave up 0 bases and V 3 bases, and 9 bases lay outside the gene matches. This CDR3 is built from 18 residues. Germline values: CDR1 KGHSH, CDR2 LQKENI. The CDR3: CASSPRLAGPSSYNEQFF. Written as DNA, the CDR3 is TGTGCCAGCTCACCGAGGCTAGCGGGGCCCAGCTCCTACAATGAGCAGTTCTTC. The variable domain in full, completed from reference TRBV18 and TRBJ2-1, reads NAGVMQNPRHLVRRRGQEARLRCSPMKGHSHVYWYRQLPEEGLKFMVYLQKENIIDESGMPKERFSAEFPKEGPSILRIQQVVRGDSAAYFCASSPRLAGPSSYNEQFFGPGTRLTVL.

The chain recombines TRBV19 with TRBJ1-6, with 9 bases aligning to TRBD1. V was pared by 4 bases and J by 7 bases, with 17 bases of the junction left unmatched. This CDR3 region has 19 residues. Germline loops: CDR1 LNHDA, CDR2 SQIVND (reference sequence). CDR3 coding DNA: TGTGCCAGTAGTACCTCGGACAGGGGAGGGAATTCGAGGAATTCACCCCTCCACTTT. Translated, it gives CASSTSDRGGNSRNSPLHF.

The J gene is TRBJ2-1, the V gene TRBV5-1; TRBD2 might be the D (5 bases). With 3 bases removed from V and 3 bases from J, the gap between germline ends came to 10 bases. Germline V gives CDR1 SGHRS, CDR2 YFSETQ. The CDR3 spans 14 residues. CDR3 residues: CASSSQSGYNEQFF. CDR3 nucleotides: TGCGCCAGCAGCTCCCAGAGCGGCTACAATGAGCAGTTCTTC.